The 7 T cell receptor beta chains below all came from one sample that was sequenced in a study of blood T cell repertoires in COVID-19. Some clones are missing from TCRdb's copy, which holds only in-frame ones; the method was immunoSEQ multiplex PCR. The sample includes around 240,000 clones, approximately 83% of them seen just once. The sample taken for sequencing was peripheral blood. The receptors were gathered from a woman aged 25 to 39 who had recovered from COVID-19.

V and J are TRBV14 and TRBJ2-1; 9 bases are shared with TRBD2. Germline V gene data show CDR1 as SGHDN and CDR2 as FVKESK. V lost 0 bases and J lost 7; bases outside the gene matches: 10. The CDR3 length is 17 residues. DNA of the CDR3: TGTGCCAGCAGCCAAGACTGGCCGGCGGGGGGGCCTAATGAGCAGTTCTTC. It is translated as CASSQDWPAGGPNEQFF.

J is TRBJ1-4 and V is TRBV7-6; D is uncertain. CDR3 size: 16 residues. Per the germline V gene, CDR1 is SGHVS and CDR2 is FNYEAQ. V shed 1 base and J shed 0 bases, with 9 bases lying between them. The CDR3 nucleotides are TGTGCCAGCAGCTTAGACGCGGGCGCAACTAATGAAAAACTGTTTTTT. This translates into CASSLDAGATNEKLFF.

This chain uses TRBV11-3 with TRBJ1-2, with D possibly being TRBD1 (5 bases). V lost 2 bases to trimming and J lost 7 bases, with 29 bases between them. This CDR3 is built from 19 residues. Germline assignment: CDR1 SGHNT and CDR2 YENEEA. CDR3 nucleotide sequence: TGTGCCAGCAGCTTAAGGGGTCAAGTGGGCGGACGTTTTATTTCTGGCTACACCTTC. Translation: CASSLRGQVGGRFISGYTF.

The rearrangement joins TRBV19 to TRBJ2-5; D might be TRBD1 (5 bases). Trimming took 6 bases from V and 2 from J, leaving 16 bases between them. Germline V lookup: CDR1 LNHDA, CDR2 SQIVND (reference sequence). CDR3 length: 15 amino acids. The DNA of the CDR3 is TGTGCCAGTAGACCGGTGACAGCGAGACAAGAGACCCAGTACTTC. Translated, it gives CASRPVTARQETQYF.

In its sample, this clone was seen once. The CDR3 DNA reads as TGTGCCAGCAGCCTCTCCTCTGGAAACACCATATATTTT. It specifies CASSLSSGNTIYF. The V and J genes are TRBV3-1 (or the pseudogene TRBV3-2) and TRBJ1-3; D remains ambiguous. CDR1 and CDR2 from the germline V gene are LGHDT and YNNKEL (reference sequence). V lost 4 bases to trimming and J lost 0 bases, with 4 bases between them. The CDR3 totals 13 residues.

This clone was found once. CDR3 amino acids: CASSNTGGAQHF. The CDR3 DNA is TGTGCCAGCAGCAACACCGGGGGAGCCCAGCATTTT. The chain couples TRBV12-3 or TRBV12-4 to TRBJ1-5; tentatively, D is TRBD1 (5 bases). V lost 6 bases and J 11 bases, leaving 14 bases between the germline ends. The CDR3 contains 12 residues.

This chain links TRBV27 with TRBJ2-3; TRBD1 matches at 11 bases. Germline V gives CDR1 MNHEY, CDR2 SMNVEV (reference sequence). After removal of 11 bases from V and 13 bases from J, the junction contained 11 bases not matched to a gene. CDR3 length equals 12 residues. The CDR3 region is CAVRDPGQGEYF. Here the CDR3 DNA reads TGTGCCGTGCGAGACCCGGGACAGGGGGAGTATTTT.